This TCR beta chain was profiled in a study of radiotherapy plus CTLA-4 blockade in lung cancer. Whole-study context: Of all patients, more than 15% responded objectively and roughly 31% showed disease control. Study-wide results and limits: According to reports, early shifts in blood T cell clones, alongside interferon-beta, forecast response most accurately. TCR clones originating in tumors grew in number in blood after radiotherapy plus ipilimumab.

The V and J ends lost 0 bases and 0 bases, in that order; junction bases with no gene match: 11. Looked up from germline, CDR1 is SGHRS and CDR2 is YFSETQ. The CDR3 has 20 amino acids. Receiving focal radiation plus CTLA-4 blockade with ipilimumab were patients who had chemo-refractory metastatic non-small-cell lung cancer. Worth noting for this clone: Its cognate antigen is unknown.

Here immunoSEQ multiplex PCR was the method, and the copy in TCRdb shows in-frame clones only, minus some. The repertoire holds nearly 110,000 clones, with 70% to 90% as singletons. Sample: peripheral blood, taken from a patient treated with radiotherapy plus ipilimumab. This TCR was sampled from a human donor with non-small cell lung cancer that progressed on radiotherapy plus ipilimumab. Some clones in this sample may be carry-over from other donors' samples. The chain combines TRBV5-1 with TRBJ1-4, with TRBD1 identical over 10 bases. The CDR3 region is CASSLAGGTGDSATNEKLFF. As DNA, the CDR3 is TGCGCCAGCAGCTTGGCAGGCGGGACAGGGGACAGTGCAACTAATGAAAAACTGTTTTTT.